What follows is one TCR beta chain and its context. The target antigen is unknown. This CDR3 has 18 amino acids. Germline lookup yields CDR1 MNHEY and CDR2 SVGAGI. With 0 bases clipped from V and 6 bases from J, the junction kept 11 bases outside the gene matches. This sample is part of a study of vaccination and CD4 T cells after COVID-19. Study conclusions and caveats: Median SARS-CoV-2-reactive clonotype numbers rose nonsignificantly, about 21 to 38.

The Oncomine TCR Beta short-read assay generated sequence data from the DNA of cultured CD4+ T cells. Scientists extracted genomic DNA from CD4+ T cells grown in culture. TCRdb re-called the PCR reads through MiXCR, storing one row per CDR3 protein. The sample consists of 7,200 or so distinct CDR3 sequences, over 55% of them appearing once. Treatment: roughly 11-day PBMC culture with coronavirus spike peptide pools or control peptides (ViraFEST assay). Antigen-specific T cell expansion with peptide pools preceded TCR sequencing in the ViraFEST approach. The chain couples TRBV6-5 to TRBJ1-1; 12 bases match TRBD1. This clonotype was obtained from a human donor who had recovered from COVID-19. The specimen was CD4+ T cells from blood, cultured in vitro. CDR3: CASSYSGGTGGRRSEAFF. In nucleotides, the CDR3 is TGTGCCAGCAGTTACTCAGGGGGGACAGGGGGCAGGAGGTCTGAAGCTTTCTTT.